This paragraph covers one T cell receptor beta chain sequence. A read error is possible here, since a much larger clone lies one base away. Via MiXCR, TCRdb re-called the RT-PCR reads, giving one row per CDR3 protein. This sample has about 680,000 distinct CDR3 sequences, with 13% to 15% found just once. Trimming left V 2 bases short and J 8 bases short, with 19 bases between. Germline-derived CDR1 and CDR2 are MNHEY and SVGAGI. This CDR3 contains 16 residues. The TCR was taken from a female donor in good health, serving as a healthy control. The rearrangement links TRBV6-5 to TRBJ2-1; maybe TRBD2 (6 bases). Sample: memory CD4+ T cells from blood. The CDR3 sequence: CASSYISGGMGDEQFF. The CDR3 coding sequence is TGTGCCAGCAGTTACATCTCGGGCGGGATGGGCGATGAGCAGTTCTTC.